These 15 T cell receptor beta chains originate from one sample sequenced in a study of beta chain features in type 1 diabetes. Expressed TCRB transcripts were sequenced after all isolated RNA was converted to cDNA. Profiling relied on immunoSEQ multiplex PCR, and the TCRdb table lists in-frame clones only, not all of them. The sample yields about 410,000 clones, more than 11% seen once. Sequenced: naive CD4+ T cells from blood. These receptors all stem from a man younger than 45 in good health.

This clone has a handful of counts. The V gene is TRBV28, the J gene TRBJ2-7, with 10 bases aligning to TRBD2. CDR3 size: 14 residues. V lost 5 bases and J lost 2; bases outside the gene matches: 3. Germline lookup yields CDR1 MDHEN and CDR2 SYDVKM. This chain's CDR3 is CASSTSGVPYEQYV. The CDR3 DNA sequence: TGTGCCAGCAGTACTAGCGGGGTGCCCTACGAGCAGTACGTC.

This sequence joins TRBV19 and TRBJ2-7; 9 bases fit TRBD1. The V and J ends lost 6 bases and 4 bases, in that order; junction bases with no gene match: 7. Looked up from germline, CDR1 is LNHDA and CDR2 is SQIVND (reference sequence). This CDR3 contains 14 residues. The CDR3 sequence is CASSRTGTGYEQYF. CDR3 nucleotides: TGTGCCAGTAGCCGCACCGGGACAGGGTACGAGCAGTACTTC.

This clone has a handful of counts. The CDR3 DNA sequence: TGTGCCAGCAGCTTATACAGCGGGAGGGCCAATGAGCAGTTCTTC. Translation: CASSLYSGRANEQFF. The chain has TRBV7-3 and TRBJ2-1; 10 bases match TRBD2. The germline V gene has CDR1 SGHTA and CDR2 FQGTGA. After removal of 2 bases from V and 6 bases from J, the junction contained 4 bases not matched to a gene. The CDR3 contains 15 residues. Drawing the rest from reference TRBV7-3 and TRBJ2-1, the complete variable domain is GAGVSQTPSNKVTEKGKYVELRCDPISGHTALYWYRQSLGQGPEFLIYFQGTGAADDSGLPNDRFFAVRPEGSVSTLKIQRTERGDSAVYLCASSLYSGRANEQFFGPGTRLTVL.

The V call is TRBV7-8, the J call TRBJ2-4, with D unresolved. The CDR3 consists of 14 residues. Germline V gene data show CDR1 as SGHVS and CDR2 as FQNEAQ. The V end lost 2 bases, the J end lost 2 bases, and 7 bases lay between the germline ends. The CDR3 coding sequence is TGTGCCAGCAGCTTAAGACAAACCAAAAACATTCAGTACTTC. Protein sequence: CASSLRQTKNIQYF.

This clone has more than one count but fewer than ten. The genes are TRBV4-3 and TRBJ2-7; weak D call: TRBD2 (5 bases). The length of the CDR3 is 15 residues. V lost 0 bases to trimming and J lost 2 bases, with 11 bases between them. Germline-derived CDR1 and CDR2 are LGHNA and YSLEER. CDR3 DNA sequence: TGCGCCAGCAGCCAAGATCGAGGGCACGCCTACGAGCAGTACTTC. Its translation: CASSQDRGHAYEQYF.

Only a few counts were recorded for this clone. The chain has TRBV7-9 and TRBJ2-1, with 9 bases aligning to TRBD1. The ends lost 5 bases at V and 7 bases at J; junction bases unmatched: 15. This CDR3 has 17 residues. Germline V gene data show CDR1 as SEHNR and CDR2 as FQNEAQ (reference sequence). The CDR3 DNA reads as TGTGCCAGCAGCCCCACGCCCCGGGACAGGGCGGAGAATGAGCAGTTCTTC. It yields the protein CASSPTPRDRAENEQFF.

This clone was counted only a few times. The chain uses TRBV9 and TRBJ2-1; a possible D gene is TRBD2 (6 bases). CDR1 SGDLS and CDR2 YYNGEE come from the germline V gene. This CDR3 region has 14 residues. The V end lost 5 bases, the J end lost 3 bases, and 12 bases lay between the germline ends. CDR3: CASSRSGNYNEQFF. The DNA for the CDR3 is TGTGCCAGCAGTCGTAGCGGCAACTACAATGAGCAGTTCTTC.

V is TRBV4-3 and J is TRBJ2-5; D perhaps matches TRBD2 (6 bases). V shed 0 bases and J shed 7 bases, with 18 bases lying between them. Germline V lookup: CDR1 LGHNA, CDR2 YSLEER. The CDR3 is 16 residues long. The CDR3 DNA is TGCGCCAGCAGCCAAGATTGGGCTAGGGGAGGTGTGACCCAGTACTTC. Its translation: CASSQDWARGGVTQYF.

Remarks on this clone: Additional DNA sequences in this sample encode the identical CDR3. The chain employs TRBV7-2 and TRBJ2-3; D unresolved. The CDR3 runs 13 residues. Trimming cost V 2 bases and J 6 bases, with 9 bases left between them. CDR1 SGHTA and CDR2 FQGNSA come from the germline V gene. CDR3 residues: CASSLSGLDTQYF. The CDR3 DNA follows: TGTGCCAGCAGCTTATCCGGGTTGGATACGCAGTATTTT.

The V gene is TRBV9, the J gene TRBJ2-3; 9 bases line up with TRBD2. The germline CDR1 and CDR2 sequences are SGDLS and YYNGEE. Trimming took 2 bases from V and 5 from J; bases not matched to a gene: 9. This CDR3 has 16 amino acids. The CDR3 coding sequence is TGTGCCAGCAGCGTGTTCCCGGGACTAGCTGGAGATACGCAGTATTTT. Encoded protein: CASSVFPGLAGDTQYF.

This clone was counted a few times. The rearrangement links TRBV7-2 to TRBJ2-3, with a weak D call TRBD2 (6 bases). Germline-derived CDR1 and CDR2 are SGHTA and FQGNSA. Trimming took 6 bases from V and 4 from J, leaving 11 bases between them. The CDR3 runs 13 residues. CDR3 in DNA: TGTGCCAGCAGATATCAGCGGGCAGATACGCAGTATTTT. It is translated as CASRYQRADTQYF.

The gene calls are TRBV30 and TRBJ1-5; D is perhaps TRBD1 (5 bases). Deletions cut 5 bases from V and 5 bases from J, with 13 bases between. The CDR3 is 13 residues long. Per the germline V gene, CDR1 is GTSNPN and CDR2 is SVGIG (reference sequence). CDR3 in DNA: TGTGCCTGGGGGGCCCAGGGAGATCAGCCCCAGCATTTT. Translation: CAWGAQGDQPQHF.

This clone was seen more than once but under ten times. CDR3 sequence reads: CAWRRNTIYF. In DNA form, the CDR3 reads TGTGCCTGGCGCAGAAACACCATATATTTT. The rearrangement links TRBV30 to TRBJ1-3; D uncertain. V was pared by 5 bases and J by 5 bases, with 4 bases between. The CDR3 is made up of 10 amino acids. The germline V gene encodes CDR1 GTSNPN and CDR2 SVGIG (reference sequence).

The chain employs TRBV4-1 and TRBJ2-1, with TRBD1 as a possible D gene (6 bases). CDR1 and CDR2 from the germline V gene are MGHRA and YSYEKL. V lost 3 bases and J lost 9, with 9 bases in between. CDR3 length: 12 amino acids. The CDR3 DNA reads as TGCGCCAGCAGCCAGATCAGGGGTGAGCAGTTCTTC. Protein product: CASSQIRGEQFF.

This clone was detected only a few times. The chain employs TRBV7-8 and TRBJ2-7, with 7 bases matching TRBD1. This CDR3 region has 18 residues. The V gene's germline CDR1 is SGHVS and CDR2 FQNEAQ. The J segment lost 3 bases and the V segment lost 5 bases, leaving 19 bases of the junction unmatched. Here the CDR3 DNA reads TGTGCCAGCAGCCTAACATCAGGACAGGTGAATTCCCACTACGAGCAGTACGTC. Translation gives CASSLTSGQVNSHYEQYV.